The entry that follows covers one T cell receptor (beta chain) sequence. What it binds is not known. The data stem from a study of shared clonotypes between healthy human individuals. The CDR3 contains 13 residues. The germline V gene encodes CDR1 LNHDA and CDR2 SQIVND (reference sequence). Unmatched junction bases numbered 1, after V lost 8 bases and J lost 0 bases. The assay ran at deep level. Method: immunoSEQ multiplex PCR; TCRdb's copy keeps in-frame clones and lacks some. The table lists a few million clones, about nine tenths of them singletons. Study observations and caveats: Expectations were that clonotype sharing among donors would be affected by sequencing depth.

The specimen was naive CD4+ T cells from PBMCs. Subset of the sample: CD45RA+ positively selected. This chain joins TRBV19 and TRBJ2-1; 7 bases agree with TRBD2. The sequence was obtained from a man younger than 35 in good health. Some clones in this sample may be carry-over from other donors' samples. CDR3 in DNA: TGTGCCAGTGGGGACTACTCCTACAATGAGCAGTTCTTC. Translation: CASGDYSYNEQFF.